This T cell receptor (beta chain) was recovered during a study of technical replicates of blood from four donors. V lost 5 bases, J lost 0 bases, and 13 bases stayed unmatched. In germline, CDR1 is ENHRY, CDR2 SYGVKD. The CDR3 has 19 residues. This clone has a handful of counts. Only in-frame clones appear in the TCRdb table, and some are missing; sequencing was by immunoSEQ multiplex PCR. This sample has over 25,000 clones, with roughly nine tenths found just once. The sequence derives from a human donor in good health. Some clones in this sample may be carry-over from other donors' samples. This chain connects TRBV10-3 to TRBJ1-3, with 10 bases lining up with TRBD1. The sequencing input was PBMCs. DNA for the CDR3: TGTGCCATCAGTAGCACCTTTGGGACAGGGGTGTCCTCTGGAAACACCATATATTTT. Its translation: CAISSTFGTGVSSGNTIYF.